This is a list of T cell receptor beta chains from one sample in a study of radiotherapy plus CTLA-4 blockade in lung cancer. Assay used: immunoSEQ multiplex PCR; TCRdb lists only in-frame clones, some missing. The sample holds about 25,000 clones, around 70% seen once. The sequencing here drew on peripheral blood, taken from a patient treated with radiotherapy plus ipilimumab. The source of these receptors is a human donor with non-small cell lung cancer who had stable disease on radiotherapy plus ipilimumab. Both conserved end residues are part of each CDR3. The D gene is left open where the match is weak. Expanded clones are given a class, and other clones once, few, many or no size at all.

D gene: NA; V gene: TRBV27; J gene: TRBJ1-6; clone size: NA; CDR3 DNA: TGTGCCAGCAGCATCGCACCCCTCCACTTT; CDR3 protein: CASSIAPLHF
D gene: NA; V gene: TRBV7-2; J gene: TRBJ2-1; clone size: NA; CDR3 DNA: TGTGCCAGCAGCGACAGGCTGCTCTCCTACAATGAGCAGTTCTTC; CDR3 protein: CASSDRLLSYNEQFF
D gene: TRBD1; V gene: TRBV7-8; J gene: TRBJ2-7; clone size: NA; CDR3 DNA: TGTGCCAGCAGCTGGAACCGGGACAGCTACGAGCAGTACTTC; CDR3 protein: CASSWNRDSYEQYF
D gene: TRBD2; V gene: TRBV29-1; J gene: TRBJ2-7; clone size: NA; CDR3 DNA: TGCAGCGTTGAGTTGCGGGAGGCCCCCTACGAGCAGTACTTC; CDR3 protein: CSVELREAPYEQYF
D gene: NA; V gene: TRBV28; J gene: TRBJ1-5; clone size: NA; CDR3 DNA: TGTGCCAGCAGACGCGGAGGACAGCAGCCCCAGCATTTT; CDR3 protein: CASRRGGQQPQHF
D gene: TRBD1; V gene: TRBV6-1; J gene: TRBJ2-1; clone size: NA; CDR3 DNA: TGTGCCAGCAGTGAAGTGCTGGGACAGGGTCCCTACAATGAGCAGTTCTTC; CDR3 protein: CASSEVLGQGPYNEQFF
D gene: TRBD2; V gene: TRBV27; J gene: TRBJ2-3; clone size: few; CDR3 DNA: TGTGCCAGCAGTTTGGGGCTAGCGGGGTATACGCAGTATTTT; CDR3 protein: CASSLGLAGYTQYF
D gene: TRBD1; V gene: TRBV27; J gene: TRBJ1-4; clone size: once; CDR3 DNA: TGTGCCAGCAGTTCTCCCGGGACAGGGTTCACTAATGAAAAACTGTTTTTT; CDR3 protein: CASSSPGTGFTNEKLFF
D gene: TRBD2; V gene: TRBV5-3; J gene: TRBJ2-3; clone size: NA; CDR3 DNA: TGTGCCAGAAGCTGTACCGGGACTAGCGGCACAGATACGCAGTATTTT; CDR3 protein: CARSCTGTSGTDTQYF
D gene: TRBD2; V gene: TRBV6-1; J gene: TRBJ2-7; clone size: few; CDR3 DNA: TGTGCCAGCAGTGCCTTCTCTAGCGGCTCCTACGAGCAGTACTTC; CDR3 protein: CASSAFSSGSYEQYF
D gene: NA; V gene: TRBV18; J gene: TRBJ1-4; clone size: NA; CDR3 DNA: TGTGCCAGCTCACGCGGAGAGAATGAAAAACTGTTTTTT; CDR3 protein: CASSRGENEKLFF
D gene: TRBD1; V gene: TRBV6-5; J gene: TRBJ1-2; clone size: NA; CDR3 DNA: TGTGCCAGCAGGACAGGGGTGGGTGGCTACACCTTC; CDR3 protein: CASRTGVGGYTF
D gene: NA; V gene: TRBV7-2; J gene: TRBJ2-3; clone size: NA; CDR3 DNA: TGTGCCAGCAGCCGAGGGGCGGAAGGGGGGGATACGCAGTATTTT; CDR3 protein: CASSRGAEGGDTQYF
D gene: NA; V gene: TRBV5-5; J gene: TRBJ2-3; clone size: NA; CDR3 DNA: TGTGCCAGCAGTATAGTCTCTAGCACAGATACGCAGTATTTT; CDR3 protein: CASSIVSSTDTQYF
D gene: NA; V gene: TRBV4-1; J gene: TRBJ2-7; clone size: NA; CDR3 DNA: TGCGCCAGCAGCCCATCCGAGAGGGGTAAAGAGCAGTACTTC; CDR3 protein: CASSPSERGKEQYF
D gene: TRBD2; V gene: TRBV10-1; J gene: TRBJ2-7; clone size: once; CDR3 DNA: TGCGCCAGCAGTGATCTGGGTGTGTCGGGGCTAGCGGGGGCCTACGAGCAGTACTTC; CDR3 protein: CASSDLGVSGLAGAYEQYF
D gene: TRBD2; V gene: TRBV28; J gene: TRBJ2-1; clone size: NA; CDR3 DNA: TGTGCCAGCAGTTTCCCCCCCAGTAGCGGGAGATCGAGGCAGTTCTTC; CDR3 protein: CASSFPPSSGRSRQFF
D gene: NA; V gene: TRBV28; J gene: TRBJ2-7; clone size: NA; CDR3 DNA: TGTGCCAGCAGTATCGACTACGAGCAGTACTTC; CDR3 protein: CASSIDYEQYF
D gene: NA; V gene: TRBV4-2; J gene: TRBJ2-3; clone size: NA; CDR3 DNA: TGTGCCAGCAGCGCCCAAACAGATACGCAGTATTTT; CDR3 protein: CASSAQTDTQYF
D gene: NA; V gene: TRBV10-1; J gene: TRBJ1-2; clone size: NA; CDR3 DNA: TGCGCCAGCAGTGAGTCGGAACGGGACCGCTCCCATGGCTACACCTTC; CDR3 protein: CASSESERDRSHGYTF
D gene: NA; V gene: TRBV2; J gene: TRBJ2-1; clone size: NA; CDR3 DNA: TGTGCCAGCAGGCCCAACGGGTACGAGCAGTTCTTC; CDR3 protein: CASRPNGYEQFF
D gene: TRBD1; V gene: TRBV7-8; J gene: TRBJ1-5; clone size: once; CDR3 DNA: TGTGCCAGCAGCTTAGGGGGGCAGGGGGCCGCGAACAATCAGCCCCAGCATTTT; CDR3 protein: CASSLGGQGAANNQPQHF
D gene: NA; V gene: TRBV7-9; J gene: TRBJ2-7; clone size: few; CDR3 DNA: TGTGCCAGCAGCTTATTAGCTAGCTCCTACGAGCAGTACTTC; CDR3 protein: CASSLLASSYEQYF
D gene: NA; V gene: TRBV4-2; J gene: TRBJ2-3; clone size: NA; CDR3 DNA: TGTGCCAGCAGCTTGCAGCGGCAGCGCCCAGATACGCAGTATTTT; CDR3 protein: CASSLQRQRPDTQYF
D gene: TRBD1; V gene: TRBV7-2; J gene: TRBJ2-5; clone size: NA; CDR3 DNA: TGTGCCAGCAGCCGGCAGGGGACAGGGGGTCGAGAGACCCAGTACTTC; CDR3 protein: CASSRQGTGGRETQYF
D gene: TRBD2; V gene: TRBV29-1; J gene: TRBJ2-3; clone size: NA; CDR3 DNA: TGCAGCGTTGCGTACGGGAGGGGTGGGGATACGCAGTATTTT; CDR3 protein: CSVAYGRGGDTQYF
D gene: TRBD1; V gene: TRBV19; J gene: TRBJ2-1; clone size: NA; CDR3 DNA: TGTGCCAGTAGCCTACAGGGGACAGGACTCAATGAGCAGTTCTTC; CDR3 protein: CASSLQGTGLNEQFF
D gene: TRBD1; V gene: TRBV6-4; J gene: TRBJ1-5; clone size: few; CDR3 DNA: TGTGCCAGCCGTCGGACAGGGGATAGCAATCAGCCCCAGCATTTT; CDR3 protein: CASRRTGDSNQPQHF
D gene: NA; V gene: TRBV2; J gene: TRBJ2-3; clone size: NA; CDR3 DNA: TGTGCCAGCAGTGAAGTCCGGACAGCGCGGGACACAGATACGCAGTATTTT; CDR3 protein: CASSEVRTARDTDTQYF
D gene: NA; V gene: TRBV6-5; J gene: TRBJ1-1; clone size: few; CDR3 DNA: TGTGCCAGCGGATTGCGAGGGGGGAACACTGAAGCTTTCTTT; CDR3 protein: CASGLRGGNTEAFF
D gene: NA; V gene: TRBV7-2; J gene: TRBJ2-6; clone size: NA; CDR3 DNA: TGTGCCAGCAGCCGAAGTAGGGATTCTGGGGCCAACGTCCTGACTTTC; CDR3 protein: CASSRSRDSGANVLTF
D gene: TRBD2; V gene: TRBV5-4; J gene: TRBJ2-3; clone size: NA; CDR3 DNA: TGTGCCAGCAGCTTTGGAGGACTAGCGGGGGGATCCATGGCGCAGTATTTT; CDR3 protein: CASSFGGLAGGSMAQYF
D gene: NA; V gene: TRBV7-2; J gene: TRBJ2-7; clone size: NA; CDR3 DNA: TGTGCCAGCAGCTGGAGAAACTTGGGGGAGCAGTACTTC; CDR3 protein: CASSWRNLGEQYF
D gene: NA; V gene: TRBV14; J gene: TRBJ1-1; clone size: NA; CDR3 DNA: TGTGCCAGCAGTCGCCTGGGGGCCCGGGACACTGAAGCTTTCTTT; CDR3 protein: CASSRLGARDTEAFF
D gene: TRBD1; V gene: TRBV11-1; J gene: TRBJ2-5; clone size: once; CDR3 DNA: TGTGCCAGCAGCCCAGGGACAGACCAAGAGACCCAGTACTTC; CDR3 protein: CASSPGTDQETQYF
D gene: NA; V gene: TRBV2; J gene: TRBJ2-1; clone size: NA; CDR3 DNA: TGTGCCATTCCCTTTCTCGCAGGGCACCGGACTGGAAGCTCCTACAATGAGCAGTTCTTC; CDR3 protein: CAIPFLAGHRTGSSYNEQFF
D gene: NA; V gene: TRBV9; J gene: TRBJ1-1; clone size: NA; CDR3 DNA: TGTGCCAGCAGCTTCGGGCACGGCACGAACACTGAAGCTTTCTTT; CDR3 protein: CASSFGHGTNTEAFF
D gene: NA; V gene: TRBV7-9; J gene: TRBJ1-5; clone size: NA; CDR3 DNA: TGTGCCAGCAGCTTAGTCACAGGCGGGTCCCTTTATAGCAATCAGCCCCAGCATTTT; CDR3 protein: CASSLVTGGSLYSNQPQHF
D gene: TRBD2; V gene: TRBV6-6; J gene: TRBJ2-1; clone size: NA; CDR3 DNA: TGTGCCAGCAGTCCCCTGGGGGGGGATGAGCAGTTCTTC; CDR3 protein: CASSPLGGDEQFF
D gene: TRBD2; V gene: TRBV4-3; J gene: TRBJ2-5; clone size: NA; CDR3 DNA: TGCGCCAGCAGCCAAACGGGACTAGCGGAGACCCAGTACTTC; CDR3 protein: CASSQTGLAETQYF
D gene: NA; V gene: TRBV11-3; J gene: TRBJ2-1; clone size: NA; CDR3 DNA: TGTGCCAGCACGGACACGTTTCGAGGCAATGAGCAGCTCTTC; CDR3 protein: CASTDTFRGNEQLF
D gene: NA; V gene: TRBV19; J gene: TRBJ2-3; clone size: NA; CDR3 DNA: TGTGCCAGTAGTATCGGCCTAACAGATACGCAGTATTTT; CDR3 protein: CASSIGLTDTQYF